This T cell receptor (beta chain) was documented in a study of shared clonotypes between healthy human individuals. Broader study findings: Enrolling few donors narrowed the genetic and exposure-history diversity that was represented. Sorted-subset samples were not fully sequenced, rarefaction indicated.

With respect to this clone: The antigen is not known.

At the deep level, the assay was run. It was approximately 0.2 ug DNA, around 33,000 T cell genomes, that sorted-subset replicate PCRs used. Clones were sequenced by immunoSEQ multiplex PCR, and TCRdb holds only the in-frame ones, with some missing. Among some 2.1 million clones listed, about 95% were seen once. This receptor was obtained from a man aged 18 to 29 in good health. Sample: naive CD4+ T cells sorted from blood. As for subset: CD45RA+ positively selected.

CDR3 DNA: TGTGCCAGCAGGGGAGGACTAGCGGGAGTAGAGACCCAGTACTTC. This gives the protein CASRGGLAGVETQYF. The chain carries TRBV2 and TRBJ2-5; 13 nucleotides align to TRBD2. The CDR3 extends over 15 amino acids. The J segment lost 4 bases and the V segment lost 6 bases, leaving 5 bases of the junction unmatched. Germline V lookup: CDR1 SNHLY, CDR2 FYNNEI. The full variable domain, in which reference TRBV2 and TRBJ2-5 provide the parts outside the CDR3, is EPEVTQTPSHQVTQMGQEVILRCVPISNHLYFYWYRQILGQKVEFLVSFYNNEISEKSEIFDDQFSVERPDGSNFTLKIRSTKLEDSAMYFCASRGGLAGVETQYFGPGTRLLVL.